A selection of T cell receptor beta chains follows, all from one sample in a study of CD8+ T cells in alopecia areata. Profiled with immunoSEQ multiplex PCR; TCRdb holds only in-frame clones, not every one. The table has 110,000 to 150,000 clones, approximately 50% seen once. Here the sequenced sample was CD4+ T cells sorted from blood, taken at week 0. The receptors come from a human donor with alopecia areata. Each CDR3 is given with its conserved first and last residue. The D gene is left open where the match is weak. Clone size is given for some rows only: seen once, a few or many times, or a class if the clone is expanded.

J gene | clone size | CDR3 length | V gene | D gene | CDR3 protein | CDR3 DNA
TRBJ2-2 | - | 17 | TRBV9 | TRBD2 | CASSGRLAGQRAGELFF | TGTGCCAGCAGCGGAAGACTAGCGGGACAAAGGGCCGGGGAGCTGTTTTTT
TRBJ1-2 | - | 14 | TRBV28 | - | CASDALGPNYGYTF | TGTGCCAGCGACGCTTTGGGCCCTAACTATGGCTACACCTTC
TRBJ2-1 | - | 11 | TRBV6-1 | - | CASTYKSEQFF | TGTGCCAGCACCTACAAGAGTGAGCAGTTCTTC
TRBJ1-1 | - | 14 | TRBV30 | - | CAWSRGQQNTEAFF | TGTGCCTGGAGTAGAGGGCAGCAGAACACTGAAGCTTTCTTT
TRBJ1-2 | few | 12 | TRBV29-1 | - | CSVEVPGMGYTF | TGCAGCGTTGAAGTGCCAGGGATGGGCTACACCTTC
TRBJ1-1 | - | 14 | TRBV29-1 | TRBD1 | CSAGQGGATTEAFF | TGCAGCGCTGGACAGGGGGGCGCGACCACTGAAGCTTTCTTT
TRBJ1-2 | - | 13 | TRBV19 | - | CASSPTTVQGYTF | TGTGCCAGTAGTCCCACGACAGTACAGGGCTACACCTTC
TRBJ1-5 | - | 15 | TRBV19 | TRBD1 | CASSIGTGERQPQHF | TGTGCCAGTAGTATAGGCACAGGGGAACGTCAGCCCCAGCATTTT
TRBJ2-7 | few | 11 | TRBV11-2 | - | CASSSGGTGAF | TGTGCCAGCAGCTCGGGAGGGACAGGAGCCTTC
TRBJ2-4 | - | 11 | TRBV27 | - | CASGSRDIQYF | TGTGCCAGCGGAAGTAGGGACATTCAGTACTTC
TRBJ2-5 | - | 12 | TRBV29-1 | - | CSVENTQETQYF | TGCAGCGTTGAGAACACCCAAGAGACCCAGTACTTC
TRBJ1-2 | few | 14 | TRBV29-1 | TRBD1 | CSVDYMGQGDGYTF | TGCAGCGTTGATTACATGGGACAGGGGGATGGCTACACCTTC
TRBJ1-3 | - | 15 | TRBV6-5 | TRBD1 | CASSAQGATGNTIYF | TGTGCCAGCAGTGCACAGGGGGCTACTGGAAACACCATATATTTT
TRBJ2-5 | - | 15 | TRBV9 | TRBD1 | CASSVGGQGSSTQYF | TGTGCCAGCAGCGTGGGGGGACAGGGATCATCGACCCAGTACTTC
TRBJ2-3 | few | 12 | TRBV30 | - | CAWSGQKDTQYF | TGTGCCTGGAGTGGGCAGAAGGATACGCAGTATTTT
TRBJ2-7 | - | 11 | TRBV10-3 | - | CAIREGIEQYF | TGTGCCATCAGGGAAGGGATCGAGCAGTACTTC
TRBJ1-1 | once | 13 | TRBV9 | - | CASSKGPNTEAFF | TGTGCCAGCAGCAAGGGACCGAACACTGAAGCTTTCTTT
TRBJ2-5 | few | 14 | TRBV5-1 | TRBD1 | CASSSGQGRETQYF | TGCGCCAGCAGCTCCGGACAGGGTAGGGAGACCCAGTACTTC
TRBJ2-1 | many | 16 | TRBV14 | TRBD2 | CASSQAGLAPRGEQFF | TGTGCCAGCAGCCAAGCGGGACTAGCGCCGCGGGGTGAGCAGTTCTTC
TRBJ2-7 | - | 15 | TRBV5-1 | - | CASSQAGGDTYEQYF | TGCGCCAGCAGCCAGGCCGGTGGGGACACCTACGAGCAGTACTTC
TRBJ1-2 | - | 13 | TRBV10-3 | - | CAKSDSPNYGYTF | TGTGCCAAGTCAGATTCACCCAACTATGGCTACACCTTC
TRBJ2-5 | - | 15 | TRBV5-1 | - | CASSLDGSNFQTQYF | TGCGCCAGCAGCTTGGATGGGTCAAACTTCCAGACCCAGTACTTC